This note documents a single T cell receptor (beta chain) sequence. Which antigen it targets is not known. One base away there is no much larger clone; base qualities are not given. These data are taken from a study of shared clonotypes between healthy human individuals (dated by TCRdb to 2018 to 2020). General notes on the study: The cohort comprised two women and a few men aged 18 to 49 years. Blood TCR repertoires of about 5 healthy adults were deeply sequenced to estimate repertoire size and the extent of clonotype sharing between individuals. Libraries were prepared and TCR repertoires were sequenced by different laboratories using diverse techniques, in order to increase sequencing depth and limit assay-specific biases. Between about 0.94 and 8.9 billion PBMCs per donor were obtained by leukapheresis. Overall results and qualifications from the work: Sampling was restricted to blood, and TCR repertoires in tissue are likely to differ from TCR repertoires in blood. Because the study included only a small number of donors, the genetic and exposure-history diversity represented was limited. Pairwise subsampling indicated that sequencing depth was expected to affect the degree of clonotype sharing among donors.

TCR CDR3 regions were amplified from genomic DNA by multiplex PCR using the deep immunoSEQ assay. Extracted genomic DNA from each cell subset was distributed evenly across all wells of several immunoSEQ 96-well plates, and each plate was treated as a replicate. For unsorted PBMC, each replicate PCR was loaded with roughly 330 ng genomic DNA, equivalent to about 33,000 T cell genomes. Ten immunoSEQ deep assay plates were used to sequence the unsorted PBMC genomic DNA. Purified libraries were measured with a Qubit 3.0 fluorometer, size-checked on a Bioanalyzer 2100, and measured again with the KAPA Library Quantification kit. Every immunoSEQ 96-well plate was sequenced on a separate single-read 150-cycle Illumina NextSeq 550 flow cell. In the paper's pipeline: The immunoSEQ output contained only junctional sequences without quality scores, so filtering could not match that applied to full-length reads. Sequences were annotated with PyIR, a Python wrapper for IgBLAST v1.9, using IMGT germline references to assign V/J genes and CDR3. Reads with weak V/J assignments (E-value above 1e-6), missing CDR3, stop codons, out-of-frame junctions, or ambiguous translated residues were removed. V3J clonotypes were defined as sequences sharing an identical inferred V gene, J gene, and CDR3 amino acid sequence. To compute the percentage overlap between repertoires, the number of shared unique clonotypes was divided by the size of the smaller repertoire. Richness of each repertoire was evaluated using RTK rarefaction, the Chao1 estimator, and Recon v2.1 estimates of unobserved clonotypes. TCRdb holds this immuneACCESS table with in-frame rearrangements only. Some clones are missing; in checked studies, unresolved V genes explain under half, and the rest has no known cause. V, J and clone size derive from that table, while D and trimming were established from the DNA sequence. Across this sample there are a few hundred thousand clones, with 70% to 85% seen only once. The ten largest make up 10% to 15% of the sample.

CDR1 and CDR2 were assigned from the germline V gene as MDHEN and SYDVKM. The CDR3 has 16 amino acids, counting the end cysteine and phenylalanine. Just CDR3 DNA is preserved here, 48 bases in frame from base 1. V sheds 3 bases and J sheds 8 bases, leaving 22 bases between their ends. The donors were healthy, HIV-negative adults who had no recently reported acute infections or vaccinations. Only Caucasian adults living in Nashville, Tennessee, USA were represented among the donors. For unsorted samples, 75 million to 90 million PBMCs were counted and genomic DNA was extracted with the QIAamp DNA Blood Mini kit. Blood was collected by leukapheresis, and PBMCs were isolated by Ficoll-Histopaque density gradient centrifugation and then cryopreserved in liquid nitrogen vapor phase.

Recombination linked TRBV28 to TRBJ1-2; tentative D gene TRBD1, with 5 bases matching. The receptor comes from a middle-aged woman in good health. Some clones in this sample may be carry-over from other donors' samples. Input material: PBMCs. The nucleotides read TGTGCCAGCAGTTTCTTGATCGGGGGAACGATAGGAGGCTACACCTTC. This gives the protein CASSFLIGGTIGGYTF.